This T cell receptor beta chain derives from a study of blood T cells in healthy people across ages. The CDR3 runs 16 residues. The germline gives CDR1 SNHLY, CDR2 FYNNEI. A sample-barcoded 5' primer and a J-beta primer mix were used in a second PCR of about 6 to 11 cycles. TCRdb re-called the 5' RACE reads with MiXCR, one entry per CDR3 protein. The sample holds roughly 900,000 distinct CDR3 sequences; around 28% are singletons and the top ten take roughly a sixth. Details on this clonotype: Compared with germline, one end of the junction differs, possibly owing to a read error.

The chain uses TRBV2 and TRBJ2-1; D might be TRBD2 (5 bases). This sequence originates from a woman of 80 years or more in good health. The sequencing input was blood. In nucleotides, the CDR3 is TGTGCCAGCAGGGGTCTAGCCCCAATCCCCTACAATGAGCAGTTCTTT. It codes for CASRGLAPIPYNEQFF.